This paragraph covers one T cell receptor beta chain sequence. Clones were sequenced by immunoSEQ multiplex PCR, and TCRdb holds only the in-frame ones, with some missing. This table has around 300,000 clones, 85% to 90% appearing once. V was trimmed by 6 bases and J by 2 bases, leaving 10 bases between them. Germline V gene lookup returns CDR1 MRHNA and CDR2 SNTAGT. The CDR3 extends over 13 amino acids. The sample originates from a study of blood T cell repertoires in COVID-19. The genes are TRBV6-4 and TRBJ1-1; D ambiguous. The clonotype originates from a woman under 40 who had recovered from COVID-19. Sequencing was performed on PBMCs or T cells enriched from blood (not recorded which). This CDR3 is CASSRVTNTEAFF. The CDR3 DNA reads TGTGCCAGCAGCCGGGTTACTAACACTGAAGCTTTCTTT.